Following are 16 T cell receptor beta chains from one sample sequenced in a study of CD8+ T cells in alopecia areata. Documented treatment: oral pan-JAK inhibitor, 5-10 mg twice daily. Reverse transcribed after extraction, RNA yielded cDNA as the sequencing template. Data came from immunoSEQ multiplex PCR; TCRdb stores just in-frame clones and leaves some out. The repertoire holds around 270,000 clones, with over 45% as singletons. The specimen was CD4+ T cells sorted from blood, collected at week 24, from a patient treated with tofacitinib. The receptors come from a human donor with alopecia areata.

Only a few counts were recorded for this clone. The chain couples TRBV29-1 to TRBJ2-3; tentatively, D is TRBD1 or TRBD2 (5 bases each). There are 13 residues in the CDR3. Germline CDR1 SQVTM, CDR2 ANQGSEA. V lost 6 bases and J lost 0, with 10 bases in between. In DNA, the CDR3 is TGCAGCGTGAAATGGGACAGCACAGATACGCAGTATTTT. Protein: CSVKWDSTDTQYF.

V gene TRBV30 combines with J gene TRBJ1-5; D is unresolved. V lost 0 bases to trimming and J lost 2 bases, with 8 bases between them. The CDR3 extends over 14 amino acids. Germline assignment: CDR1 GTSNPN and CDR2 SVGIG (reference sequence). The CDR3 reads CAWSVSWGNQPQHF. CDR3 nucleotide sequence: TGTGCCTGGAGTGTGAGTTGGGGCAATCAGCCCCAGCATTTT.

This clone was observed once. The V gene is TRBV30, the J gene TRBJ1-2, with D uncertain. Germline CDR1 GTSNPN, CDR2 SVGIG (reference sequence). The CDR3 contains 13 residues. The V end was cut by 1 base, the J end by 2 bases, with 8 bases between. The CDR3 DNA is TGTGCCTGGAGTGCCACCAGGAACTATGGCTACACCTTC. Encoded protein: CAWSATRNYGYTF.

The chain joins TRBV11-2 to TRBJ2-7; perhaps TRBD2 as D (6 bases). The CDR3 is 12 residues long. The V and J ends lost 5 bases and 7 bases respectively, with 12 bases between them. Germline CDR1 is SGHAT and CDR2 is FQNNGV. CDR3 in DNA: TGTGCCAGCAGCCTCGGGGCGGGGGAGCAGTACTTC. This translates into CASSLGAGEQYF.

This clone was observed a handful of times. The V call is TRBV5-1, the J call TRBJ1-1, with a tentative D call TRBD1 (5 bases). CDR3 length: 13 residues. Per the germline V gene, CDR1 is SGHRS and CDR2 is YFSETQ. The V end was cut by 1 base, the J end by 10 bases, with 14 bases between. CDR3 amino acids: CASSLTGEVRAFF. In DNA form, the CDR3 reads TGCGCCAGCAGCTTGACAGGTGAGGTACGAGCTTTCTTT.

The chain carries TRBV29-1 and TRBJ2-1; 8 nucleotides agree with TRBD2. The CDR3 consists of 14 residues. CDR1 is SQVTM and CDR2 is ANQGSEA in the germline V gene. V shed 3 bases, J shed 7 bases, and the junction held 8 bases outside the gene matches. The CDR3 is CSVEAGGGYNEQFF. The CDR3 DNA sequence: TGCAGCGTTGAGGCGGGGGGCGGGTATAATGAGCAGTTCTTC.

J is TRBJ2-1 and V is TRBV5-5; 7 nucleotides line up with TRBD1. Trimming at V came to 3 bases and at J to 12 bases, leaving 15 bases not matched to a gene. CDR3 length: 15 amino acids. Germline loops: CDR1 SGHKS, CDR2 YYEKEE (reference sequence). CDR3 DNA sequence: TGTGCCAGCAGCTCGCTTAGGGACAGCTCCTTTGGGCAGTTCTTC. Translated, it gives CASSSLRDSSFGQFF.

The V and J genes are TRBV6-6 and TRBJ1-1; D possibly corresponds to TRBD1 (6 bases). Deletions cut 6 bases from V and 11 bases from J, with 16 bases between. The CDR3 has 12 amino acids. CDR1 and CDR2 from the germline V gene are MNHNY and SVGAGI (reference sequence). The CDR3 nucleotides are TGTGCCAGCAGACAGGGTAACACCCCGGCTTTCTTT. Residues: CASRQGNTPAFF.

V and J are TRBV2 and TRBJ1-5, with D perhaps TRBD1 (5 bases). The ends were cut back, 5 bases at V and 1 base at J, with 21 bases in the middle. There are 18 residues in the CDR3. The germline V gene encodes CDR1 SNHLY and CDR2 FYNNEI. As DNA, the CDR3 is TGTGCCAGCAGTAAGGGGCCCTGGCTACACCTAAGCAATCAGCCCCAGCATTTT. Its protein product is CASSKGPWLHLSNQPQHF.

The chain uses TRBV19 and TRBJ2-3; either TRBD1 or TRBD2 may fit D (5 bases each). V gave up 7 bases and J gave up 0 bases, with 11 bases separating them. There are 14 residues in the CDR3. In germline, CDR1 is LNHDA, CDR2 SQIVND (reference sequence). This CDR3 reads CASNQGPSTDTQYF. CDR3 in DNA: TGTGCCAGTAATCAGGGACCTAGCACAGATACGCAGTATTTT.

This clone was recorded only once. V usage is TRBV9 and J usage is TRBJ1-1; a weak D match, TRBD1 (6 bases). The V gene's germline CDR1 is SGDLS and CDR2 YYNGEE. V dropped 0 bases and J dropped 0 bases, with 9 bases sitting between them. The CDR3 totals 15 residues. The CDR3 DNA reads as TGTGCCAGCAGCGTAGCTGGGGACATGAACACTGAAGCTTTCTTT. It yields the protein CASSVAGDMNTEAFF.

This clone was picked up one time. The V and J genes are TRBV4-3 and TRBJ1-1; D gene unclear. The CDR3 runs to 15 residues. V was cut by 0 bases and J by 7 bases, with 15 bases left in between. Germline CDR1 is LGHNA and CDR2 is YSLEER. CDR3 sequence (DNA): TGCGCCAGCAGCCAAGATCCAGGTAACGGTATTGAAGCTTTCTTT. It translates to CASSQDPGNGIEAFF.

This rearrangement joins TRBV19 to TRBJ2-3, with TRBD1 identical over 10 bases. The CDR3 is 16 residues long. V lost 3 bases and J lost 3; bases outside the gene matches: 6. CDR1 LNHDA and CDR2 SQIVND come from the germline V gene (reference sequence). The CDR3 is CASSMGQGRRTDTQYF. The CDR3 DNA sequence: TGTGCCAGTAGTATGGGACAGGGGCGGAGAACAGATACGCAGTATTTT.

The chain couples TRBV30 to TRBJ1-2, with D possibly being TRBD1 (6 bases). The CDR3 sequence is 13 residues long. CDR1 and CDR2 from the germline V gene are GTSNPN and SVGIG (reference sequence). Trimming cost V 1 base and J 8 bases, with 14 bases left between them. CDR3 DNA: TGTGCCTGGAGTGCCGGCAGGGGAGGAGGCTACACCTTC. This codes for CAWSAGRGGGYTF.

This chain joins TRBV20-1 and TRBJ2-7; D unclear. Germline loops: CDR1 DFQATT, CDR2 SNEGSKA (reference sequence). The CDR3 consists of 11 residues. V was clipped by 2 bases and J by 4 bases, with 6 bases between them. DNA of the CDR3: TGCAGTGCTAGAACCACATACGAGCAGTACTTC. Translation gives CSARTTYEQYF.

The V gene is TRBV30, the J gene TRBJ2-7; 9 nucleotides line up with TRBD1. V shed 4 bases and J 3 bases; nucleotides not matched to a gene: 4. The CDR3 is made up of 13 amino acids. Germline assignment: CDR1 GTSNPN and CDR2 SVGIG (reference sequence). CDR3 sequence: CAWKGQGHYEQYF. In DNA form, the CDR3 reads TGTGCCTGGAAGGGACAGGGACACTACGAGCAGTACTTC.